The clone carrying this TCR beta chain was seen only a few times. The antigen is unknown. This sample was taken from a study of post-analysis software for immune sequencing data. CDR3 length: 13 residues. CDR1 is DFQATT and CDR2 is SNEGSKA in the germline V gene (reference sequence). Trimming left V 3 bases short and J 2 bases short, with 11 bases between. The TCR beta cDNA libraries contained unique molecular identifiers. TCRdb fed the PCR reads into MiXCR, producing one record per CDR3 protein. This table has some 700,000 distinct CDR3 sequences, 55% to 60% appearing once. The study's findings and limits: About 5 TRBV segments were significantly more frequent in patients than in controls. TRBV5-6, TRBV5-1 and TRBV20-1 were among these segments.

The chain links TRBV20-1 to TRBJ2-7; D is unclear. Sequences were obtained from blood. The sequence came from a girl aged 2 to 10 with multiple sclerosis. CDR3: CSASLGQTYEQYF. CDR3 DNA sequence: TGCAGTGCTAGTTTAGGCCAGACCTACGAGCAGTACTTC.